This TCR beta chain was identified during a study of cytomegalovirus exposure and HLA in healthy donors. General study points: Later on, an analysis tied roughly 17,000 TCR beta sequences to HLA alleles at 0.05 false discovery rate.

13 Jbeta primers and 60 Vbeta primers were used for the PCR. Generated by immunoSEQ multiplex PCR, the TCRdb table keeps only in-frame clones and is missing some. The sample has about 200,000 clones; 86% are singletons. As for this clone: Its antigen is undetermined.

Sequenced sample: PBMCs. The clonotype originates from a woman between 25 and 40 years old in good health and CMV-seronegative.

The CDR3: CAWSLDRERHEQFF. DNA of the CDR3: TGTGCCTGGAGTCTGGACAGGGAACGGCATGAGCAGTTCTTC. The chain employs TRBV30 and TRBJ2-1, with 8 positions matching TRBD1. J gave up 8 bases and V 2 bases, and 8 bases lay outside the gene matches. This CDR3 has 14 residues. Germline V CDR1 and CDR2: GTSNPN, SVGIG (reference sequence). Full variable domain (remainder filled in from reference TRBV30 and TRBJ2-1): SQTIHQWPATLVQPVGSPLSLECTVEGTSNPNLYWYRQAAGRGLQLLFYSVGIGQISSEVPQNLSASRPQDRQFILSSKKLLLSDSGFYLCAWSLDRERHEQFFGPGTRLTVL.